These 10 T cell receptor beta chains share one sample of origin, sequenced in a study of cytomegalovirus exposure and HLA in healthy donors. 13 Jbeta primers and 60 Vbeta primers were used for the PCR. Produced via immunoSEQ multiplex PCR; TCRdb's table is partial and in-frame only. The sample includes 50,000 or so clones, roughly 84% of them seen just once. Sample: PBMCs. The receptors originated from a woman aged 18 to 35 in good health and CMV-seronegative.

In its sample, this clone was seen a few times. This chain connects TRBV19 to TRBJ1-4; D not resolved. Germline V gene sequence: CDR1 LNHDA, CDR2 SQIVND (reference sequence). The length of the CDR3 is 14 residues. Trimming left V 5 bases short and J 0 bases short, with 7 bases between. CDR3 protein: CASSGGSTNEKLFF. The CDR3 nucleotides read TGTGCCAGTAGTGGAGGATCAACTAATGAAAAACTGTTTTTT.

This clone was seen only once. The chain is built from TRBV10-1 and TRBJ2-1; 7 bases line up with TRBD1. Germline V lookup: CDR1 WNHNN, CDR2 SYGVQD (reference sequence). V was pared by 10 bases and J by 10 bases, with 13 bases of the junction left unmatched. The CDR3 sequence is 13 residues long. The CDR3 is CATNFPGGREQFF. CDR3 nucleotides: TGCGCCACCAACTTCCCAGGGGGTCGGGAGCAGTTCTTC.

Of note for this clone: An end of the junction differs from the germline gene, which may be a read error. This rearrangement joins TRBV28 to TRBJ2-6; 8 nucleotides line up with TRBD1. The length of the CDR3 is 19 residues. Germline V lookup: CDR1 MDHEN, CDR2 SYDVKM. The CDR3 sequence: CASIFPPGQGLSGANGLTF. Written as DNA, the CDR3 is TGTGCCAGCATTTTCCCCCCAGGACAGGGCCTTTCTGGGGCCAACGGCCTGACTTTC.

V and J are TRBV7-8 and TRBJ2-1; 7 bases are a match to TRBD1. The germline CDR1 and CDR2 sequences are SGHVS and FQNEAQ. With V trimmed by 4 bases and J by 3 bases, 9 bases remained unmatched. This CDR3 contains 16 residues. CDR3 sequence reads: CASSSTTGPNYNEQFF. CDR3 sequence (DNA): TGTGCCAGCAGCTCGACGACAGGGCCCAACTACAATGAGCAGTTCTTC.

The chain carries TRBV10-3 and TRBJ2-1; 8 positions match TRBD2. The CDR3 is made up of 15 amino acids. Germline V gene lookup returns CDR1 ENHRY and CDR2 SYGVKD. J was trimmed by 7 bases and V by 3 bases; bases with no gene match: 8. CDR3 coding DNA: TGTGCCATCAGTGATATGGGGACTAGTCGGAATGAGCAGTTCTTC. It codes for CAISDMGTSRNEQFF.

This sequence joins TRBV27 and TRBJ2-7, with TRBD2 matching 7 bases. The germline V gene encodes CDR1 MNHEY and CDR2 SMNVEV (reference sequence). The CDR3 is 17 residues long. The J segment lost 0 bases and the V segment lost 0 bases, leaving 8 bases of the junction unmatched. CDR3 nucleotides: TGTGCCAGCAGTTTATCGAACTTAGCGGGTCGCTCCTACGAGCAGTACTTC. This translates into CASSLSNLAGRSYEQYF.

The chain carries TRBV10-3 and TRBJ2-1, with 8 nucleotides matching TRBD1. V shed 0 bases and J 7 bases; nucleotides not matched to a gene: 5. Germline CDR1 is ENHRY and CDR2 is SYGVKD. This CDR3 has 15 amino acids. The CDR3 loop reads CAISESIGTGNEQFF. In nucleotides, the CDR3 is TGTGCCATCAGTGAGTCCATAGGGACAGGTAATGAGCAGTTCTTC.

This clone turned up a few times. The chain carries TRBV20-1 and TRBJ1-5; D not certain. V lost 8 bases and J 4 bases, leaving 3 bases between the germline ends. This CDR3 contains 9 residues. CDR1 DFQATT and CDR2 SNEGSKA come from the germline V gene (reference sequence). The CDR3: CSPNQPQHF. The CDR3 DNA sequence: TGCAGTCCGAATCAGCCCCAGCATTTT.

The CDR3 spells CASSLASTDTQYF. In DNA, the CDR3 is TGTGCCAGCAGCTTAGCGAGCACAGATACGCAGTATTTT. The J gene is TRBJ2-3, the V gene TRBV11-2; D gene unclear. Germline CDR1 and CDR2: SGHAT and FQNNGV. Trimming pared 1 base from V and 0 bases from J, leaving 2 bases between. The CDR3 extends over 13 amino acids.

The chain joins TRBV15 to TRBJ2-1, with D possibly matching TRBD1 (6 bases). Germline V CDR1 and CDR2: LNHNV, YYDKDF (reference sequence). V was clipped by 5 bases and J by 0 bases, with 14 bases between them. This CDR3 region has 16 residues. In DNA form, the CDR3 reads TGTGCCACCAGCGGTGGGGGCAGACCCTCCTACAATGAGCAGTTCTTC. Protein product: CATSGGGRPSYNEQFF.